This is a list of T cell receptor beta chains from one sample in a study of early T cells in non-severe SARS-CoV-2 infection. Using its own MiXCR run on the 5' RACE reads, TCRdb lists one record per CDR3 protein. The data show 20,000 to 25,000 distinct CDR3 sequences, less than 7.5% seen once. The sample in question was whole blood, obtained at baseline. Receptor source: an adult who was a healthcare worker with PCR-confirmed SARS-CoV-2 infection or an uninfected control (not recorded which). CDR3s include the opening cysteine and the closing phenylalanine or tryptophan. The order of the fields is CDR3 length, clone size, J gene, V gene, D gene, CDR3 protein, CDR3 DNA. The D gene is left open where the match is weak. Only part of the rows carry a size: once, few, many, or a class if the clone is expanded.

length: 15; size: .; J: TRBJ1-2; V: TRBV7-2; D: TRBD1; CDR3: CASSLGDRHNYGYTF; DNA: TGTGCCAGCAGCTTAGGGGACAGACATAACTATGGCTACACCTTC
length: 13; size: .; J: TRBJ2-5; V: TRBV5-1; D: .; CDR3: CASSLGGQETQYF; DNA: TGCGCCAGCAGCTTGGGGGGGCAAGAGACCCAGTACTTC
length: 14; size: many; J: TRBJ1-5; V: TRBV20-1; D: TRBD1; CDR3: CSARTGGSNQPQHF; DNA: TGTAGTGCCAGGACAGGGGGAAGCAATCAGCCCCAGCATTTT
length: 16; size: many; J: TRBJ2-3; V: TRBV7-2; D: TRBD2; CDR3: CASSTRLAGVVDTQYF; DNA: TGTGCCAGCAGCACTCGACTAGCGGGGGTGGTAGATACGCAGTATTTT
length: 16; size: many; J: TRBJ2-3; V: TRBV19; D: TRBD1; CDR3: CASSIPGTGSTDTQYF; DNA: TGTGCCAGTAGTATTCCCGGGACAGGAAGCACAGATACGCAGTATTTT
length: 14; size: .; J: TRBJ1-3; V: TRBV12-3/TRBV12-4; D: TRBD1; CDR3: CASRRDRGRNTIYF; DNA: TGTGCCAGCAGACGGGACAGGGGGAGGAACACCATATATTTT
length: 14; size: .; J: TRBJ2-7; V: TRBV18; D: .; CDR3: CASSPGTGINEQYF; DNA: TGTGCCAGCTCACCAGGAACAGGGATCAACGAGCAGTACTTC
length: 16; size: many; J: TRBJ2-3; V: TRBV7-7; D: TRBD2; CDR3: CASSPGLAGATDTQYF; DNA: TGTGCCAGCAGTCCCGGACTAGCGGGAGCCACAGATACGCAGTATTTT
length: 15; size: many; J: TRBJ1-1; V: TRBV5-6; D: .; CDR3: CASSLLSGVRTEAFF; DNA: TGTGCCAGCAGCTTGCTAAGCGGGGTTCGGACTGAAGCTTTCTTT
length: 13; size: .; J: TRBJ1-3; V: TRBV5-1; D: .; CDR3: CASSLEQGYTIYF; DNA: TGCGCCAGCAGCTTGGAACAGGGATACACCATATATTTT
length: 11; size: many; J: TRBJ2-7; V: TRBV6-2/TRBV6-3; D: .; CDR3: CASNQGVEQYF; DNA: TGTGCCAGCAACCAAGGGGTCGAGCAGTACTTC
length: 15; size: .; J: TRBJ1-1; V: TRBV5-1; D: TRBD1; CDR3: CASSPRTGAGYEAFF; DNA: TGCGCCAGCAGCCCAAGGACAGGAGCCGGATATGAAGCTTTCTTT
length: 12; size: medium-sized; J: TRBJ2-7; V: TRBV27; D: TRBD1; CDR3: CASSLQGAEQYF; DNA: TGTGCCAGCAGTCTACAGGGGGCCGAGCAGTACTTC
length: 18; size: many; J: TRBJ1-4; V: TRBV7-9; D: TRBD1; CDR3: CASSLDPGQGRTNEKLFF; DNA: TGTGCCAGCAGCTTAGATCCGGGACAGGGAAGAACTAATGAAAAACTGTTTTTT
length: 15; size: few; J: TRBJ2-4; V: TRBV5-6; D: .; CDR3: CASSLGSLAKNIQYF; DNA: TGTGCCAGCAGCTTGGGTAGTCTAGCCAAAAACATTCAGTACTTC
length: 15; size: .; J: TRBJ1-5; V: TRBV5-1; D: .; CDR3: CASSLNGLGNQPQHF; DNA: TGCGCCAGCAGCTTGAACGGACTGGGCAATCAGCCCCAGCATTTT
length: 14; size: .; J: TRBJ2-5; V: TRBV7-7; D: .; CDR3: CASSYHGEQETQYF; DNA: TGTGCCAGCAGCTACCACGGAGAGCAAGAGACCCAGTACTTC
length: 15; size: many; J: TRBJ2-7; V: TRBV7-2; D: .; CDR3: CASSGDSTSSYEQYF; DNA: TGTGCCAGCAGCGGAGACAGCACCTCCTCCTACGAGCAGTACTTC
length: 14; size: once; J: TRBJ2-1; V: TRBV20-1; D: .; CDR3: CSAPPAGNYNEQFF; DNA: TGCAGTGCCCCACCCGCGGGGAACTACAATGAGCAGTTCTTC
length: 14; size: .; J: TRBJ1-1; V: TRBV7-9; D: .; CDR3: CASSLTDMNTEAFF; DNA: TGTGCCAGCAGCTTAACGGATATGAACACTGAAGCTTTCTTT
length: 13; size: few; J: TRBJ1-5; V: TRBV7-3; D: .; CDR3: CASSPGPDQPQHF; DNA: TGTGCCAGCAGCCCAGGGCCTGATCAGCCCCAGCATTTT
length: 14; size: few; J: TRBJ1-1; V: TRBV10-2; D: .; CDR3: CASSEPPLDAEAFF; DNA: TGCGCCAGCAGTGAGCCTCCCCTGGACGCTGAAGCTTTCTTT
length: 15; size: .; J: TRBJ2-6; V: TRBV7-9; D: .; CDR3: CASSQGGPGANVLTF; DNA: TGTGCCAGCAGCCAGGGGGGCCCTGGGGCCAACGTCCTGACTTTC
length: 15; size: .; J: TRBJ2-3; V: TRBV6-2/TRBV6-3; D: .; CDR3: CASGRRGASTDTQYF; DNA: TGTGCCAGCGGGCGCCGGGGGGCGAGCACAGATACGCAGTATTTT